This T cell receptor (beta chain) was obtained from a study of regulatory T cells in long-lasting Graves disease. Regarding time point: persistent/refractory GD, antithyroid drugs over 5 years with positive TRAb. The authors made the TCR library using RNA they extracted from PBMCs. The germline V gene encodes CDR1 MGHRA and CDR2 YSYEKL. V gave up 1 base and J gave up 2 bases, with 11 bases separating them. The CDR3 is 15 residues long. This clonotype was detected a few times. Construction of the TCR beta libraries employed iRepertoire HTBI primers in conjunction with Arm-PCR of CDR3 regions. TCRdb re-called the multiplex PCR reads through MiXCR, storing one row per CDR3 protein. The profile covers hundreds of thousands of distinct CDR3 sequences, with 15% to 20% appearing a single time and just under 30% taken by the ten largest.

The chain combines TRBV4-1 with TRBJ2-5, with a weak D call TRBD1 (6 bases). The TCR originated in a female donor with Graves disease. Sequenced material: peripheral blood mononuclear cells (PBMCs), taken when the disease was refractory, from a patient treated with antithyroid drugs. The chain's CDR3 is CASSQVGTQQETQYF. In DNA form, the CDR3 reads TGCGCCAGCAGCCAAGTGGGGACACAACAAGAGACCCAGTACTTC.